This passage covers 6 T cell receptor beta chains from one sample sequenced in a study of blood T cell repertoires in COVID-19. Profiled with immunoSEQ multiplex PCR; TCRdb holds only in-frame clones, not every one. The data hold roughly 100,000 clones, with around 90% observed a single time. Sample: peripheral blood. The receptors stem from a young man with acute or convalescent COVID-19.

The V call is TRBV29-1, the J call TRBJ1-1; no reliable D call. Germline V gene lookup returns CDR1 SQVTM and CDR2 ANQGSEA. Trimming left V 3 bases short and J 2 bases short, with 10 bases between. The CDR3 sequence is 13 residues long. The CDR3 DNA follows: TGCAGCGTTGACGGGTACGGCAACACTGAAGCTTTCTTT. Its protein product is CSVDGYGNTEAFF.

The chain uses TRBV7-2 and TRBJ1-4, with a weak D call TRBD1 (5 bases). Germline CDR1 reads SGHTA; CDR2 reads FQGNSA. The CDR3 is 15 amino acids. Trimming pared 2 bases from V and 1 base from J, leaving 8 bases between. For the CDR3, the DNA is TGTGCCAGCAGCTTACAGGGCCGAACTAATGAAAAACTGTTTTTT. This sequence encodes CASSLQGRTNEKLFF.

The rearrangement links TRBV3-1 (or the pseudogene TRBV3-2) to TRBJ2-1, with a tentative D call TRBD2 (7 bases). Germline lookup yields CDR1 LGHDT and CDR2 YNNKEL (reference sequence). Trimming left V 1 base short and J 7 bases short, with 14 bases between. The CDR3 is 15 amino acids. The CDR3 loop reads CASSQGGGPRNEQFF. In nucleotides, the CDR3 is TGTGCCAGCAGCCAAGGGGGGGGGCCGCGTAATGAGCAGTTCTTC.

The chain recombines TRBV3-1 (or the pseudogene TRBV3-2) with TRBJ1-1; D ambiguous. Germline values: CDR1 LGHDT, CDR2 YNNKEL (reference sequence). The CDR3 length is 16 residues. With 0 bases removed from V and 5 bases from J, the gap between germline ends came to 16 bases. Here the CDR3 reads CASSQDPLIGRTEAFF. The CDR3, as DNA: TGTGCCAGCAGCCAAGATCCCTTGATAGGGAGGACTGAAGCTTTCTTT.

The chain uses TRBV3-1 (or the pseudogene TRBV3-2) and TRBJ1-3; 9 bases match TRBD1. V was clipped by 3 bases and J by 5 bases; unmatched bases: 11. The CDR3 is made up of 17 amino acids. Germline V gene sequence: CDR1 LGHDT, CDR2 YNNKEL (reference sequence). In nucleotides, the CDR3 is TGTGCCAGCAGCCATATCCTGGACAGGGGAAAAAGAAACACCATATATTTT. Its translation: CASSHILDRGKRNTIYF.

The chain links TRBV5-5 to TRBJ1-2; 12 nucleotides agree with TRBD1. Germline trimming cut 6 bases from V and 1 base from J; bases unmatched to any gene: 13. Germline CDR1 SGHKS, CDR2 YYEKEE (reference sequence). The CDR3 runs to 18 residues. The CDR3 spells CASTLRRDRGLFNYGYTF. CDR3 nucleotide sequence: TGTGCCAGCACCCTCAGGCGGGACAGGGGGCTCTTTAACTATGGCTACACCTTC. Using reference TRBV5-5 and TRBJ1-2 for the parts outside the CDR3, the full variable domain is DAGVTQSPTHLIKTRGQQVTLRCSPISGHKSVSWYQQVLGQGPQFIFQYYEKEERGRGNFPDRFSARQFPNYSSELNVNALLLGDSALYLCASTLRRDRGLFNYGYTFGSGTRLTVV.